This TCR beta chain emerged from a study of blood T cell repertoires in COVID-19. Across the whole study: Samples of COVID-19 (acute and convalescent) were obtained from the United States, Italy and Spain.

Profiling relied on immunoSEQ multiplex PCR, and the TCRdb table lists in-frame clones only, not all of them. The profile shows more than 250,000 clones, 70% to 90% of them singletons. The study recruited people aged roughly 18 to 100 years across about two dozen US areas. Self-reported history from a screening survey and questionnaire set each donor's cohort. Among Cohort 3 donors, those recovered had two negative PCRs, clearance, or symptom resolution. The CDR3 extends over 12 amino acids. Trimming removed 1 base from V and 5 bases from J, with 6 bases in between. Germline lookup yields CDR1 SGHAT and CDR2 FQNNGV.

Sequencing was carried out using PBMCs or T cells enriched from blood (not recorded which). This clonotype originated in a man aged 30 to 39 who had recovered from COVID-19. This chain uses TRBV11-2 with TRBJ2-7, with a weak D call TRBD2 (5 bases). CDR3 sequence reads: CASSLGGNEQYF. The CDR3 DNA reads TGTGCCAGCAGCTTAGGAGGGAACGAGCAGTACTTC. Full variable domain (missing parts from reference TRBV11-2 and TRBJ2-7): EAGVAQSPRYKIIEKRQSVAFWCNPISGHATLYWYQQILGQGPKLLIQFQNNGVVDDSQLPKDRFSAERLKGVDSTLKIQPAKLEDSAVYLCASSLGGNEQYFGPGTRLTVT.